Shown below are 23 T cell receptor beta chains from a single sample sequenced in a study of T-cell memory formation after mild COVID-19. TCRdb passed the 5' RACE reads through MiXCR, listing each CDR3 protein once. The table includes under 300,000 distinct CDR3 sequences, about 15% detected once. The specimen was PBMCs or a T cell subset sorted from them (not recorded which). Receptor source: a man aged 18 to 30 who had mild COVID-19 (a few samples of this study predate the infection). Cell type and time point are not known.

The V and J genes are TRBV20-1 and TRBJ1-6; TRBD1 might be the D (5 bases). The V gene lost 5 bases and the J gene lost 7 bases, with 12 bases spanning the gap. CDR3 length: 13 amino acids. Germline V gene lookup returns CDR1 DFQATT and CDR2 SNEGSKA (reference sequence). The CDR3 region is CSALRDVNSPLHF. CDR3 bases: TGCAGTGCTCTCCGGGACGTGAATTCACCCCTCCACTTT.

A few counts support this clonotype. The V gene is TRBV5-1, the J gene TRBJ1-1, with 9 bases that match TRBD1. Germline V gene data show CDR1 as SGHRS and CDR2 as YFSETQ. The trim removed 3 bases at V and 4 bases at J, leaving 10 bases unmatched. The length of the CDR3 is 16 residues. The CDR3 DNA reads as TGCGCCAGCAGCTGGAACAGGGGGCCTTCAAGCACTGAAGCTTTCTTT. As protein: CASSWNRGPSSTEAFF. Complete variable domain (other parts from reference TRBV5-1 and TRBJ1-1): KAGVTQTPRYLIKTRGQQVTLSCSPISGHRSVSWYQQTPGQGLQFLFEYFSETQRNKGNFPGRFSGRQFSNSRSEMNVSTLELGDSALYLCASSWNRGPSSTEAFFGQGTRLTVV.

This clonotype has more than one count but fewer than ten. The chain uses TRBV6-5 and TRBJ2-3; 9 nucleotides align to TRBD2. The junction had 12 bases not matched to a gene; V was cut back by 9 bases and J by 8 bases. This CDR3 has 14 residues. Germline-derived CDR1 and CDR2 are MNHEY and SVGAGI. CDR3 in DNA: TGTGCCAGTAAACGTGGCGGGGGGGCCCCTACGCAGTATTTT. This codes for CASKRGGGAPTQYF.

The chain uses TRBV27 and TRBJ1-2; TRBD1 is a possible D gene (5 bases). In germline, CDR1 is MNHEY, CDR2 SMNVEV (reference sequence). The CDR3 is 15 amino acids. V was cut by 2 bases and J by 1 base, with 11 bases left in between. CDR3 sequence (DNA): TGTGCCAGCAGTTTACGGTGGCAGGGTAACTATGGCTACACCTTC. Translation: CASSLRWQGNYGYTF.

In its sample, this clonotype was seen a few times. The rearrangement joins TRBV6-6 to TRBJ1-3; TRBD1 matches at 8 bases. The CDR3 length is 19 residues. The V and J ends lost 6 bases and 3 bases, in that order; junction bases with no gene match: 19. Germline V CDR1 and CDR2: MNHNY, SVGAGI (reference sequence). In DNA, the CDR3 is TGTGCCAGCAGCCCCGCCGGCCCGCGCCCGGACAGGGATGGAAACACCATATATTTT. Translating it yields CASSPAGPRPDRDGNTIYF.

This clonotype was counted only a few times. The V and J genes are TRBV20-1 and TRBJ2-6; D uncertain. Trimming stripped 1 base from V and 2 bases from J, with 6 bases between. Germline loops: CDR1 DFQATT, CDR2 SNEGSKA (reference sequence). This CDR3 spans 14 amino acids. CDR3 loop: CSARVETGANVLTF. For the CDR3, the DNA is TGCAGTGCTAGAGTGGAGACTGGGGCCAACGTCCTGACTTTC.

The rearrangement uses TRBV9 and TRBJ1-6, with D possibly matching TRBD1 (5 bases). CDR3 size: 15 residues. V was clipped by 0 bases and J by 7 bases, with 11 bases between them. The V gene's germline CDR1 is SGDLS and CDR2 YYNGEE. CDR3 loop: CASSVEGRENSPLHF. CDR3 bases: TGTGCCAGCAGCGTAGAGGGCAGGGAGAATTCACCCCTCCACTTT.

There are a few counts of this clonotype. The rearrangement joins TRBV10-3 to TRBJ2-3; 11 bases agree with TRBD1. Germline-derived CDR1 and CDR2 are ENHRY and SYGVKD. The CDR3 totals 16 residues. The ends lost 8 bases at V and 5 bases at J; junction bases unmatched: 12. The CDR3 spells CAISSSGTGGRDTQYF. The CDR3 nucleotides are TGTGCCATCTCTTCGTCGGGGACAGGGGGTAGAGATACGCAGTATTTT.

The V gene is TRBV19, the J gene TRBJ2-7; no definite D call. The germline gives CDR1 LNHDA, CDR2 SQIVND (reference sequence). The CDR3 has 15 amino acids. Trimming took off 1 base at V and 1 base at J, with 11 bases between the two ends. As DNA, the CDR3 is TGTGCCAGTAGTATAGGGGCTAGGACGTCCTACGAGCAGTACTTC. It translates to CASSIGARTSYEQYF.

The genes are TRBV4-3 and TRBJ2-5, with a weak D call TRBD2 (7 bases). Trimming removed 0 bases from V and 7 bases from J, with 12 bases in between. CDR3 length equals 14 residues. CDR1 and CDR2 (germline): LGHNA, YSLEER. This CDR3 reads CASSQDQGGGTQYF. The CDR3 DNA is TGCGCCAGCAGCCAAGACCAGGGAGGGGGGACCCAGTACTTC.

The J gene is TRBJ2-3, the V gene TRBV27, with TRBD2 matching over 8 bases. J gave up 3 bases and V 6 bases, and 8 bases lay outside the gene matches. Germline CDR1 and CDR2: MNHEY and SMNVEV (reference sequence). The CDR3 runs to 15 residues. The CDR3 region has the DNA TGTGCCAGCAGCACGAGGACTAGCTCGACAGATACGCAGTATTTT. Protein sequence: CASSTRTSSTDTQYF.

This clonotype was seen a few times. DNA of the CDR3: TGTGCCAGCAGTTCCCGCGGAGACTACTACGAGCAGTACTTC. It specifies CASSSRGDYYEQYF. This rearrangement joins TRBV6-6 to TRBJ2-7; possible D gene TRBD2, 5 bases. The V and J ends lost 4 bases and 3 bases respectively, with 13 bases between them. The CDR3 has 14 residues. Germline CDR1 MNHNY, CDR2 SVGAGI (reference sequence).

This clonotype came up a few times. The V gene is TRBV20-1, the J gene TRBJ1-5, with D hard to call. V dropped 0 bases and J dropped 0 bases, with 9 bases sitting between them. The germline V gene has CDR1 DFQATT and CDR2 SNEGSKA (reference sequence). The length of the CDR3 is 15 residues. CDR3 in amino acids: CSARDFGYSNQPQHF. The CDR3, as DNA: TGCAGTGCTAGAGATTTCGGGTATAGCAATCAGCCCCAGCATTTT.

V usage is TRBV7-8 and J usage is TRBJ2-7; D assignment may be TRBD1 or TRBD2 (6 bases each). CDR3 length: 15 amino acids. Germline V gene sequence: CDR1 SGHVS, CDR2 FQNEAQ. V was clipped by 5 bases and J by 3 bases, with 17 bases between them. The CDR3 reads CASSPQGGTLYEQYV. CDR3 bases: TGTGCCAGCAGCCCACAAGGGGGGACCCTCTACGAGCAGTACGTC.

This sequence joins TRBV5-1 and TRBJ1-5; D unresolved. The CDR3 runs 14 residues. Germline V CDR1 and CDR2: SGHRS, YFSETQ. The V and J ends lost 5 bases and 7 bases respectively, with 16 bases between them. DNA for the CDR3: TGCGCCAGCAGGCGGGATCTGGGAGAGCAGCCCCAGCATTTT. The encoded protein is CASRRDLGEQPQHF.

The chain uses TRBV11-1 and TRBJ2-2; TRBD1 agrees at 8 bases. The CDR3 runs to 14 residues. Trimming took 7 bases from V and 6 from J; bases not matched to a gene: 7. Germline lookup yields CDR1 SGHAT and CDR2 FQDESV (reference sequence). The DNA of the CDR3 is TGTGCCAGCACCATGGACAGGGCTGCCGGGGAGCTGTTTTTT. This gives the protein CASTMDRAAGELFF.

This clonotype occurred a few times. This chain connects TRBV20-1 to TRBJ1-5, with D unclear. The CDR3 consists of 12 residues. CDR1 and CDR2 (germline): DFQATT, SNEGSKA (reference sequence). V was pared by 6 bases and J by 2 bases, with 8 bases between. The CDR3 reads CSAKARNQPQHF. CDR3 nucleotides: TGCAGTGCCAAGGCTCGCAATCAGCCCCAGCATTTT.

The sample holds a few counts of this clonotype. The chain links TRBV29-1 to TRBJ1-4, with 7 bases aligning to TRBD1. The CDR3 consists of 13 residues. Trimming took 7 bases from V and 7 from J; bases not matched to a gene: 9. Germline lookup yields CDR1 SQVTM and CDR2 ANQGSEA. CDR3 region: CSASDRVAEKLFF. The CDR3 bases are TGCAGCGCTTCCGACAGGGTTGCTGAAAAACTGTTTTTT.

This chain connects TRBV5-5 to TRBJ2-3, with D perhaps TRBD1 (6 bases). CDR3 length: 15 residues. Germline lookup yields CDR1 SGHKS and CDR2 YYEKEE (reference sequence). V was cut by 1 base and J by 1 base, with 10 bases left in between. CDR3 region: CASSLRDTRTDTQYF. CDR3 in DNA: TGTGCCAGCAGCTTGCGGGACACACGCACAGATACGCAGTATTTT.

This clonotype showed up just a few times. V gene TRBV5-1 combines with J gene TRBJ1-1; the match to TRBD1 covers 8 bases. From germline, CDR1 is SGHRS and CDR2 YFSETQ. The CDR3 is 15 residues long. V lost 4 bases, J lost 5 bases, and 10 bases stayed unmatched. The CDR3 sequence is CASSPAQGARTEAFF. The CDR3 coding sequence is TGCGCCAGCAGCCCAGCCCAGGGGGCGAGAACTGAAGCTTTCTTT.

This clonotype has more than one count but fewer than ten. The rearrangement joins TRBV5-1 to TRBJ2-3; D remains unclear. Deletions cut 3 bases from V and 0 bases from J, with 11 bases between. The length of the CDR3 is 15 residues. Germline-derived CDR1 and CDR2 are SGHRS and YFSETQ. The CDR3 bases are TGCGCCAGCAGCTGGCAGGTCCCTAGCACAGATACGCAGTATTTT. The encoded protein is CASSWQVPSTDTQYF.

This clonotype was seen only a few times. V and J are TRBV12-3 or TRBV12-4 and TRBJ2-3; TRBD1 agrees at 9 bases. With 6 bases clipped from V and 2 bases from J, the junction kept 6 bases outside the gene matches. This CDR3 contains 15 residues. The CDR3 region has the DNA TGTGCCAGCAGCCGCGGACAGGGGAACACAGATACGCAGTATTTT. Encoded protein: CASSRGQGNTDTQYF.

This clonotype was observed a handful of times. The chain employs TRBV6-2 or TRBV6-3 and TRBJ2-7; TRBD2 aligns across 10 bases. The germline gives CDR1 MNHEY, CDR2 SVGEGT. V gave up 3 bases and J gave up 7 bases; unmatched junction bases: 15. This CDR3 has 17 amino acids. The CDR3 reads CASSYRQRGGPTCEQYV. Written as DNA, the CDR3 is TGTGCCAGCAGTTATCGACAGCGGGGGGGTCCTACGTGTGAGCAGTACGTC.